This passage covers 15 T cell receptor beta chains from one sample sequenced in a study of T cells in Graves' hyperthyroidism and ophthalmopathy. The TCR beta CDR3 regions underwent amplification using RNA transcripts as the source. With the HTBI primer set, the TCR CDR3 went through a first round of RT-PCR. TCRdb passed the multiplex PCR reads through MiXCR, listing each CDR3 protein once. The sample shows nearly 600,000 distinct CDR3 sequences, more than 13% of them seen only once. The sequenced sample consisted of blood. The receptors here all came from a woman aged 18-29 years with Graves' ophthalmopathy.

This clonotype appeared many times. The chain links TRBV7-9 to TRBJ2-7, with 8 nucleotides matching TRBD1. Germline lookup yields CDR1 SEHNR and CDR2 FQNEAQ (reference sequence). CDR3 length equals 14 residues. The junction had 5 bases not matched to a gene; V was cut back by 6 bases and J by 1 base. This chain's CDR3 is CASRLTGDSYEQYF. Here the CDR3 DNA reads TGTGCCAGCAGACTGACAGGGGATTCCTACGAGCAGTACTTC.

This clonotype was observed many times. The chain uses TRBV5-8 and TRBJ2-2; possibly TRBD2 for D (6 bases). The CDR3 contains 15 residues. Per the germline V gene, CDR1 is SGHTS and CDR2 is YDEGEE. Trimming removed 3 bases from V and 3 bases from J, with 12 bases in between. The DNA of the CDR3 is TGTGCCAGCAGCTCGGGGACTGATGACACCGGGGAGCTGTTTTTT. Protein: CASSSGTDDTGELFF.

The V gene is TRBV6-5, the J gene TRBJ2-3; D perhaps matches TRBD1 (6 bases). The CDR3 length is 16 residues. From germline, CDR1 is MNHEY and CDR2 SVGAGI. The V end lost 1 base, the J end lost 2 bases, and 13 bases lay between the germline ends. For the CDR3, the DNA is TGTGCCAGCAGTTACTTTGGGGGCAGAGCCACAGATACGCAGTATTTT. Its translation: CASSYFGGRATDTQYF.

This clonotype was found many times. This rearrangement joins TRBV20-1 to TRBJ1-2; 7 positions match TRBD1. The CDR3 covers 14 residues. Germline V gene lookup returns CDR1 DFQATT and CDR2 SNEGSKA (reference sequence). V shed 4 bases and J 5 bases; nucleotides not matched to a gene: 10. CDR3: CSATPGQWDYGYTF. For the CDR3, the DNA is TGCAGTGCTACTCCGGGACAGTGGGATTATGGCTACACCTTC.

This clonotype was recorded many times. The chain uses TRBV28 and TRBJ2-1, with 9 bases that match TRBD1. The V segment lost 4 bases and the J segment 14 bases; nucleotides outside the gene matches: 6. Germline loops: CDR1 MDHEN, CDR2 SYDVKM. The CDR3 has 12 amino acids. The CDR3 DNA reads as TGTGCCAGCAGTTACGGGGACAGGGTAAAGTTCTTC. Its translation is CASSYGDRVKFF.

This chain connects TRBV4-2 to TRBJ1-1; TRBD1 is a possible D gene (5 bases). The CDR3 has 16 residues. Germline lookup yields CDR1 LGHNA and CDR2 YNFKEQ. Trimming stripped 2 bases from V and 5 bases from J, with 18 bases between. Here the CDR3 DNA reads TGTGCCAGCAGCCAAAGCCCAGGGACCCCGGGGACTGAAGCTTTCTTT. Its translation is CASSQSPGTPGTEAFF.

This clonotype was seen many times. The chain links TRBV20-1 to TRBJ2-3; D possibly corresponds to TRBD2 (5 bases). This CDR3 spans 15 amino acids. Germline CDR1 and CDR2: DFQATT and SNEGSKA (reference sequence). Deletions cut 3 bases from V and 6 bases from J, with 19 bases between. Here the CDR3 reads CSARSPAVTWDTQYF. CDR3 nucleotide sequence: TGCAGTGCTAGGTCCCCAGCGGTCACCTGGGATACGCAGTATTTT.

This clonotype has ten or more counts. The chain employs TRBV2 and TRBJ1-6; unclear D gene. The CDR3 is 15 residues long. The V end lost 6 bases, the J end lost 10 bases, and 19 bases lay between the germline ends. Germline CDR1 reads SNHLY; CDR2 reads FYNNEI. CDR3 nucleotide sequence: TGTGCCAGCAGGGACTGGCCAATTTCGGGGTCACCCCTCCACTTT. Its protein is CASRDWPISGSPLHF.

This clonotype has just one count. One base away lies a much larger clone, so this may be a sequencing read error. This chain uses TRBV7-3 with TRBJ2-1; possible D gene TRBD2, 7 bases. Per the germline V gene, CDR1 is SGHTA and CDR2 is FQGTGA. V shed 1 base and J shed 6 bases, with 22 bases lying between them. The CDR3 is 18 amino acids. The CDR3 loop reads CASSLSWGEGVFCNEQFF. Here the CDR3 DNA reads TGTGCCAGCAGCTTAAGTTGGGGGGAGGGGGTATTCTGCAATGAGCAGTTCTTC.

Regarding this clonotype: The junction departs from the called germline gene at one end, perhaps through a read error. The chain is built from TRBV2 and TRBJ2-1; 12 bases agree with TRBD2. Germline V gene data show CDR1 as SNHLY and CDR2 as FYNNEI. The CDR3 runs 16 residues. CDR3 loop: CATSAVGTSGLREQFF. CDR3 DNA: TGTGCCACCAGTGCAGTCGGGACTAGCGGGCTCCGTGAGCAGTTCTTC.

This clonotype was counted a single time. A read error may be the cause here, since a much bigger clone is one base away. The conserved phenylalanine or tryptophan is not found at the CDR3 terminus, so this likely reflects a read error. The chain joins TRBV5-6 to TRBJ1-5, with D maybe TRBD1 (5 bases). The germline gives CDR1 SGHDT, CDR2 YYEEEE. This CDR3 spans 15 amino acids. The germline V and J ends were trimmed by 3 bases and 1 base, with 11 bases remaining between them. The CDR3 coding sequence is TGTGCCAGCAGCTCACTTGGGGCGAGCAATCAGCCCCAGCATTCT. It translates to CASSSLGASNQPQHS.

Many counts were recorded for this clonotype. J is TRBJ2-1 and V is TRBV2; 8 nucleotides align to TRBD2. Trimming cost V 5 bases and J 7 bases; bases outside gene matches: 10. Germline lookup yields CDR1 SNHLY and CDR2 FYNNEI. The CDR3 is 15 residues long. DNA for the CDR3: TGTGCCAGCAGTCTCCCGGGACTAGGTCGAAATGAGCAGTTCTTC. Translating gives CASSLPGLGRNEQFF.

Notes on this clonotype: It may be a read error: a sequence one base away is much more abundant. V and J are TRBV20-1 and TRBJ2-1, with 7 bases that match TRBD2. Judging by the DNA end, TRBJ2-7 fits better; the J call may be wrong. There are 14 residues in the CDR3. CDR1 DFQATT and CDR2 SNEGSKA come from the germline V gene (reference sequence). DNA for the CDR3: TGCAGTGCTCGGGACTACCGGATTGTACGTGAGCAGTACTTC. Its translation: CSARDYRIVREQYF.

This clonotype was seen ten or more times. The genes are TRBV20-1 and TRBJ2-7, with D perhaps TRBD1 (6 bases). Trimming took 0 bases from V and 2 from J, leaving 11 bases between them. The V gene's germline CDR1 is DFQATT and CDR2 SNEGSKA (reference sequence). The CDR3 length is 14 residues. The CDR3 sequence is CSARDQDSPYEQYF. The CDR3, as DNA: TGCAGTGCTAGAGACCAGGACAGCCCCTACGAGCAGTACTTC.

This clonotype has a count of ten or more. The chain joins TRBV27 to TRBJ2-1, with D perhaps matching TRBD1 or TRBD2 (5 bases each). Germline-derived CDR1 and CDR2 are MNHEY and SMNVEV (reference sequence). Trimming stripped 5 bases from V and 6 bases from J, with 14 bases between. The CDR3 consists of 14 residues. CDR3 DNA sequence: TGTGCCAGCAGTCTCCGGGACCCGCTCAATGAGCAGTTCTTC. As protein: CASSLRDPLNEQFF.